The rows below give T cell receptor beta chains drawn from one sample of a study of technical replicates of blood from a few donors. Sequenced by immunoSEQ multiplex PCR; TCRdb stores in-frame clones only, minus some. Of 78,000 or so clones listed, 75% to 90% are singletons. Input material: T cells isolated from PBMCs. These TCRs come from a human donor in good health. Each CDR3 is given with its conserved first and last residue. D genes are given only for firm matches. Rows give clone size only sometimes, using once, few, many, or a class for an expanded clone.

d_call j_call clone_size cdr3_length v_call cdr3_aa cdr3_nt
TRBD1 TRBJ2-3 - 15 TRBV29-1 CSVEGGTGGPDTQYF TGCAGCGTTGAAGGGGGGACAGGGGGCCCAGATACGCAGTATTTT
TRBD1 TRBJ1-6 - 15 TRBV6-1 CASRDTGTGNSPLHF TGTGCCAGCAGAGATACCGGGACAGGGAACTCACCCCTCCACTTT
TRBD2 TRBJ2-3 - 17 TRBV5-4 CASSLALAGAATDTQYF TGTGCCAGCAGCTTAGCCCTAGCGGGAGCGGCCACAGATACGCAGTATTTT
TRBD1 TRBJ2-1 - 14 TRBV7-8 CASSLSRGGGEQFF TGTGCCAGCAGCTTAAGTCGAGGGGGCGGTGAGCAGTTCTTC
TRBD2 TRBJ2-3 - 16 TRBV7-2 CASSLALAGGTDTQYF TGTGCCAGCAGCTTAGCACTAGCGGGGGGCACAGATACGCAGTATTTT
- TRBJ2-5 once 15 TRBV27 CASSLSGRRVETQYF TGTGCCAGCAGCCTTTCGGGGAGGAGGGTCGAGACCCAGTACTTC
TRBD2 TRBJ2-2 - 16 TRBV2 CASSVTGGRNTGELFF TGTGCCAGCAGTGTGACTGGCGGGAGGAACACCGGGGAGCTGTTTTTT
TRBD2 TRBJ2-1 - 14 TRBV29-1 CSVSTSGRAREQFF TGCAGCGTATCCACTAGCGGGAGGGCCAGGGAGCAGTTCTTC
- TRBJ2-2 - 15 TRBV27 CASSQWGRGVGELFF TGTGCCAGCAGTCAATGGGGAAGGGGCGTCGGGGAGCTGTTTTTT
TRBD2 TRBJ2-7 - 15 TRBV29-1 CSVEDRTSGPYEQYF TGCAGCGTTGAAGATCGGACTAGCGGTCCCTACGAGCAGTACTTC
- TRBJ1-1 - 14 TRBV5-8 CASSLEQGNTEAFF TGTGCCAGCAGCTTGGAACAGGGGAACACTGAAGCTTTCTTT
- TRBJ1-1 - 13 TRBV7-3 CASSPREGGEAFF TGTGCCAGCAGCCCGCGGGAGGGGGGTGAAGCTTTCTTT
TRBD1 TRBJ1-2 - 13 TRBV19 CASTTGAHYGYTF TGTGCCAGTACCACAGGGGCCCACTATGGCTACACCTTC
- TRBJ1-3 once 14 TRBV15 CATSIRGSGNTIYF TGTGCCACCAGCATCAGGGGCTCTGGAAACACCATATATTTT
- TRBJ1-4 - 15 TRBV14 CASSPLQGGSEKLFF TGTGCCAGCAGCCCCCTACAGGGAGGGTCTGAAAAACTGTTTTTT
- TRBJ1-4 - 15 TRBV7-2 CASSLEGLLNEKLFF TGTGCCAGCAGCTTAGAGGGACTGCTTAATGAAAAACTGTTTTTT
TRBD2 TRBJ2-7 - 17 TRBV7-9 CASSPLPFAGGDLEQYF TGTGCCAGCAGCCCACTCCCTTTTGCGGGAGGAGATCTCGAGCAGTACTTC
TRBD2 TRBJ2-1 - 14 TRBV29-1 CSVPTSGRDNEQFF TGCAGCGTTCCCACTAGCGGGAGGGACAATGAGCAGTTCTTC
- TRBJ2-1 - 12 TRBV5-4 CASSRGYNEQFF TGTGCCAGCAGCAGGGGTTACAATGAGCAGTTCTTC
TRBD2 TRBJ2-2 - 16 TRBV10-2 CASSDILAGDTGELFF TGCGCCAGCAGTGATATACTAGCGGGAGACACCGGGGAGCTGTTTTTT
- TRBJ1-2 many 13 TRBV7-2 CASSLQGSDGYTF TGTGCCAGCAGCTTACAGGGATCGGATGGCTACACCTTC
- TRBJ1-3 - 16 TRBV4-3 CASSHAKGDSGNTIYF TGCGCCAGCAGCCATGCAAAGGGGGACTCTGGAAACACCATATATTTT
TRBD1 TRBJ1-2 once 14 TRBV27 CASSPGQYHYGYTF TGTGCCAGCAGTCCGGGACAGTATCACTATGGCTACACCTTC
TRBD2 TRBJ2-5 - 15 TRBV10-1 CASSGGTSGEETQYF TGCGCCAGCAGTGGGGGGACTAGCGGGGAAGAGACCCAGTACTTC
TRBD2 TRBJ2-7 - 16 TRBV5-8 CASSLGLAGVSYEQYF TGTGCCAGCAGCTTAGGACTAGCGGGAGTATCATACGAGCAGTACTTC
- TRBJ1-1 - 15 TRBV7-2 CASTVGQSSNTEAFF TGTGCCAGCACCGTTGGACAGAGTTCGAACACTGAAGCTTTCTTT
TRBD1 TRBJ2-3 - 15 TRBV7-3 CASSLSTGAQDTQYF TGTGCCAGCAGCTTAAGTACAGGGGCGCAAGATACGCAGTATTTT
TRBD1 TRBJ2-1 - 15 TRBV12-5 CASGGGTGFYNEQFF TGTGCTAGTGGGGGGGGGACAGGGTTTTACAATGAGCAGTTCTTC
- TRBJ1-1 - 15 TRBV11-3 CASSPRGSVNTEAFF TGTGCCAGCAGCCCTAGAGGGAGCGTGAACACTGAAGCTTTCTTT
TRBD1 TRBJ1-1 - 16 TRBV5-1 CASSSEGQQMNTEAFF TGCGCCAGCAGCTCGGAGGGACAGCAGATGAACACTGAAGCTTTCTTT
- TRBJ1-2 - 13 TRBV5-1 CASSLDQGDGYTF TGCGCCAGCAGCTTGGATCAGGGTGATGGCTACACCTTC
- TRBJ1-1 - 16 TRBV7-2 CASSLVVGGLDTEAFF TGTGCCAGCAGCTTAGTGGTCGGGGGGCTGGACACTGAAGCTTTCTTT
TRBD1 TRBJ2-7 - 12 TRBV30 CACRQGSDEQYF TGTGCCTGTAGACAGGGTAGCGACGAGCAGTACTTC
TRBD1 TRBJ2-2 - 15 TRBV30 CAWSVLDRGAGELFF TGTGCCTGGAGTGTACTGGACAGGGGTGCCGGGGAGCTGTTTTTT
TRBD1 TRBJ1-4 - 15 TRBV7-9 CASSLKTGVLEKLFF TGTGCCAGCAGCCTAAAGACAGGGGTCTTAGAAAAACTGTTTTTT
- TRBJ2-3 once 16 TRBV6-5 CASSYLPGQLTDTQYF TGTGCCAGCAGTTATCTTCCCGGACAGCTCACAGATACGCAGTATTTT
TRBD2 TRBJ2-1 - 13 TRBV11-1 CASRTSGYNEQFF TGTGCCAGCAGAACTAGCGGTTACAATGAGCAGTTCTTC
- TRBJ2-2 once 16 TRBV7-3 CASSLNRGWDTGELFF TGTGCCAGCAGCTTAAACCGCGGCTGGGACACCGGGGAGCTGTTTTTT
- TRBJ2-6 - 15 TRBV9 CASSVTGTGANVLTF TGTGCCAGCAGCGTAACAGGAACTGGGGCCAACGTCCTGACTTTC